Listed below are T cell receptor beta chains from one sample, sequenced in a study of shared clonotypes between healthy human individuals. This table comes from immunoSEQ multiplex PCR, and its TCRdb copy is limited to in-frame clones, with some not included. The table shows roughly 770,000 clones, with around 96% occurring only once. The sequenced sample was naive CD8+ T cells sorted from blood. These receptors came from a man in his thirties or forties in good health. CDR3s include the opening cysteine and the closing phenylalanine or tryptophan. The order of the fields is D gene, clone size, V gene, J gene, CDR3 DNA, CDR3 protein. The D gene is left open where the match is weak. Clone size, where shown, is once, few, many, or a class for clones that have expanded.

>-|-|TRBV13|TRBJ2-4
TGTGCCAGCAGTTCTACGGGGTCCATGGCCAAAAACATTCAGTACTTC
CASSSTGSMAKNIQYF
>-|-|TRBV4-1|TRBJ2-7
TGCGCCAGCAGCCAAGAGGCAGGCGGTGCCTACGAGCAGTACTTC
CASSQEAGGAYEQYF
>-|-|TRBV6-5|TRBJ2-7
TGTGCCAGCAGTTACAGACAGTCCTACGAGCAGTACTTC
CASSYRQSYEQYF
>-|-|TRBV5-4|TRBJ1-2
TGTGCCAGCAGCGCCGACAGGAACTATGGCTACACCTTC
CASSADRNYGYTF
>-|-|TRBV28|TRBJ2-7
TGTGCCAGCAGTTTATACCCGGGCCAGAGCCACTCCTACGAGCAGTACTTC
CASSLYPGQSHSYEQYF
>-|-|TRBV4-2|TRBJ2-7
TGTGCCAGCAGCCAAGGCCGTGAAAGCACCTACGAGCAGTACTTC
CASSQGRESTYEQYF
>-|-|TRBV10-2|TRBJ2-3
TGCGCCAGCAGTGAGGGGGCCAACTCCCTAGATACGCAGTATTTT
CASSEGANSLDTQYF
>-|-|TRBV29-1|TRBJ2-2
TGCAGCGTTGCGGGTGGGGACACCGGGGAGCTGTTTTTT
CSVAGGDTGELFF
>-|-|TRBV6-1|TRBJ2-6
TGTGCCAGCAGTGAAAAATCTGAGGCCAACGTCCTGACTTTC
CASSEKSEANVLTF
>TRBD1|-|TRBV29-1|TRBJ2-1
TGCAGCGTTGAATGGTGGGACAGGGAGCACAATGAGCAGTTCTTC
CSVEWWDREHNEQFF
>-|-|TRBV7-2|TRBJ1-2
TGTGCCAGCAGCTTTACCGAAAACTATGGCTACACCTTC
CASSFTENYGYTF
>-|-|TRBV6-5|TRBJ2-7
TGTGCCAGCAGTTACCGGGACGGAAGCTCCTACGAGCAGTACTTC
CASSYRDGSSYEQYF
>TRBD2|-|TRBV7-8|TRBJ2-7
TGTGCCAGCAGCCAACGACTAGCGGGAGAGCAATACGAGCAGTACTTC
CASSQRLAGEQYEQYF
>-|-|TRBV5-1|TRBJ2-1
TGCGCCAGCAGCTTGGAGGGAAATGAGCAGTTCTTC
CASSLEGNEQFF
>TRBD1|-|TRBV15|TRBJ1-1
TGTGCCACCAGCCCCTCAGGGGGTGGGGCCGAAGCTTTCTTT
CATSPSGGGAEAFF
>-|-|TRBV7-9|TRBJ1-2
TGTGCCAGCAGCTCGACCGGCGGTGGCTACACCTTC
CASSSTGGGYTF
>TRBD1|once|TRBV7-8|TRBJ2-2
TGTGCCAGCAGCTTAGGAGGGACAGGGTTTCCCGGGGAGCTGTTTTTT
CASSLGGTGFPGELFF
>-|-|TRBV4-1|TRBJ2-5
TGCGCCAGCAGCCAAGGGGGGACAACCAAGTACTTC
CASSQGGTTKYF
>-|-|TRBV6-4|TRBJ1-2
TGTGCCAGCAGTGACTCAGGCAGGAGCCATGGCTACACCTTC
CASSDSGRSHGYTF
>TRBD1|-|TRBV5-1|TRBJ1-4
TGCGCCAGCAGCTTGGTTGGGACAGGGACTGCAACTAATGAAAAACTGTTTTTT
CASSLVGTGTATNEKLFF
>-|-|TRBV29-1|TRBJ1-2
TGCAGCGTTGCGGGCCCAGGGAAGGGGAGTTATGGCTACACCTTC
CSVAGPGKGSYGYTF
>-|-|TRBV7-3|TRBJ2-3
TGTGCCAGCAGCGCGACTCCCTTCAGCACAGATACGCAGTATTTT
CASSATPFSTDTQYF
>TRBD2|-|TRBV4-3|TRBJ2-1
TGCGCCAGCAGCCAAGCATCGGGACTAGCAAGTGGTGAGCAGTTCTTC
CASSQASGLASGEQFF
>-|-|TRBV7-9|TRBJ1-5
TGTGCCAGCAGCCGCATGGACCAGCCCCAGCATTTT
CASSRMDQPQHF
>TRBD2|-|TRBV14|TRBJ2-1
TGTGCCAGCAGCCAACGAATCTTTCAAACTCGTCTAGCGGGATTATTCAATGAGCAGTTCTTC
CASSQRIFQTRLAGLFNEQFF
>-|-|TRBV5-6|TRBJ2-7
TGTGCCAGCAGCCCGCGACGGGGAGGGGGCTACGAGCAGTACTTC
CASSPRRGGGYEQYF
>-|-|TRBV11-2|TRBJ2-5
TGTGCCAGCCGCCTGACCGGTGGGACCCAGTACTTC
CASRLTGGTQYF
>TRBD1|-|TRBV4-1|TRBJ1-4
TGCGCCAGCAGCCAAGAAACAGGGGGTAATGAAAAACTGTTTTTT
CASSQETGGNEKLFF
>-|-|TRBV27|TRBJ2-6
TGTGCCAGCAGTTTTGGGCAGGGAATTGGCTCTGGGGCCAACGTCCTGACTTTC
CASSFGQGIGSGANVLTF
>TRBD2|once|TRBV27|TRBJ2-7
TGTGCCAGCAGGGGAGGGGCCACCTACGAGCAGTACTTC
CASRGGATYEQYF
>-|-|TRBV28|TRBJ1-4
TGTGCCAGCAGTACGGGAGTCGGGGAGGAAAAACTGTTTTTT
CASSTGVGEEKLFF